Below are 22 T cell receptor beta chains sequenced from a single sample in a study of CD8+ T cells in alopecia areata. Treatment in this sample: oral pan-JAK inhibitor, 5-10 mg twice daily. Following extraction, RNA underwent reverse transcription to cDNA, which served as the sequencing template. The table came from immunoSEQ multiplex PCR; TCRdb's copy has only in-frame clones and leaves some out. This table holds 60,000 to 85,000 clones, around 65% found once. The sequences come from CD8+ T cells sorted from blood, collected at week 24, from a patient treated with tofacitinib. These receptors were collected from a human donor with alopecia areata.

This clone was counted a single time. V gene TRBV7-9 combines with J gene TRBJ2-5, with 12 bases fitting TRBD2. Germline V CDR1 and CDR2: SEHNR, FQNEAQ (reference sequence). The CDR3 is 15 amino acids. V dropped 4 bases and J dropped 5; count of bases not matched to a gene: 5. The DNA for the CDR3 is TGTGCCAGCAGCTCCCACGGACTAGCGGGGGAGACCCAGTACTTC. Its protein is CASSSHGLAGETQYF.

Here the CDR3 reads CASQEWGNNEQFF. CDR3 in DNA: TGTGCCAGCCAAGAATGGGGCAACAATGAGCAGTTCTTC. V and J are TRBV27 and TRBJ2-1; weak D call: TRBD1 (5 bases). Germline V lookup: CDR1 MNHEY, CDR2 SMNVEV (reference sequence). V was cut by 8 bases and J by 5 bases, with 13 bases left in between. This CDR3 comprises 13 residues.

The CDR3 here is CASSLLTPEETQYF. The CDR3 nucleotides are TGCGCCAGCAGCTTGTTGACCCCCGAAGAGACCCAGTACTTC. V gene TRBV5-1 combines with J gene TRBJ2-5; D not resolved. Trimming removed 1 base at V and 3 bases at J, with 10 bases between. Per germline, CDR1 SGHRS and CDR2 YFSETQ. The CDR3 sequence is 14 residues long.

V gene TRBV28 combines with J gene TRBJ2-1, with 12 positions matching TRBD2. The germline V gene encodes CDR1 MDHEN and CDR2 SYDVKM. CDR3 length equals 18 residues. With V trimmed by 4 bases and J by 3 bases, 10 bases remained unmatched. The CDR3, as DNA: TGTGCCAGCAGTTGGCGGAAGACTAGCGGGAGTTTCTACAATGAGCAGTTCTTC. It encodes CASSWRKTSGSFYNEQFF.

V is TRBV4-1 and J is TRBJ1-5; no clear D. There are 13 residues in the CDR3. V lost 1 base and J lost 5, with 6 bases in between. Germline V gene data show CDR1 as MGHRA and CDR2 as YSYEKL. The CDR3 region has the DNA TGCGCCAGCAGCCAAGTGGCAGATCAGCCCCAGCATTTT. Translation: CASSQVADQPQHF.

The genes are TRBV29-1 and TRBJ2-7, with D hard to call. CDR3 length equals 14 residues. Trimming removed 2 bases at V and 0 bases at J, with 11 bases between. Germline CDR1 is SQVTM and CDR2 is ANQGSEA. CDR3: CSVEISPTSYEQYF. The CDR3 DNA sequence: TGCAGCGTTGAAATCTCCCCCACCTCCTACGAGCAGTACTTC.

This clone is medium-sized (0.01 to 0.1%) within its sample. The V call is TRBV4-3, the J call TRBJ2-3, with TRBD1 matching 8 bases. This CDR3 comprises 16 residues. With V trimmed by 1 base and J by 1 base, 4 bases remained unmatched. The germline gives CDR1 LGHNA, CDR2 YSLEER. The CDR3 coding sequence is TGCGCCAGCAGCCAAGGGCCGGGACAGGGCACAGATACGCAGTATTTT. Its protein product is CASSQGPGQGTDTQYF.

DNA for the CDR3: TGTGCCAGCAGTCCTAAGTCTTCATACGAGCAGTACTTC. Translated: CASSPKSSYEQYF. This chain links TRBV6-5 with TRBJ2-7; D unresolved. The CDR3 totals 13 residues. Germline CDR1 is MNHEY and CDR2 is SVGAGI. V lost 5 bases to trimming and J lost 4 bases, with 12 bases between them.

The chain uses TRBV4-1 and TRBJ1-1, with 9 positions matching TRBD1. V dropped 1 base and J dropped 3; count of bases not matched to a gene: 3. The length of the CDR3 is 15 residues. The germline CDR1 and CDR2 sequences are MGHRA and YSYEKL. CDR3 nucleotides: TGCGCCAGCAGCCAAGTGGACAGGGGAGACACTGAAGCTTTCTTT. Translated, it gives CASSQVDRGDTEAFF.

The chain joins TRBV27 to TRBJ1-3; 7 bases line up with TRBD1. CDR3 size: 15 residues. Germline CDR1 and CDR2: MNHEY and SMNVEV (reference sequence). V trimming: 4 bases; J trimming: 0 bases; junction bases outside the gene matches: 3. In nucleotides, the CDR3 is TGTGCCAGCAGTTCCGGACAGGCCTCTGGAAACACCATATATTTT. Protein: CASSSGQASGNTIYF.

V is TRBV7-9 and J is TRBJ2-7; D is unresolved. Trimming removed 8 bases from V and 2 bases from J, with 10 bases in between. The CDR3 is 12 residues long. Germline loops: CDR1 SEHNR, CDR2 FQNEAQ (reference sequence). CDR3 sequence: CASLGIAYEQYF. The CDR3, as DNA: TGTGCCAGCCTCGGCATCGCCTACGAGCAGTACTTC.

The chain joins TRBV29-1 to TRBJ2-7, with TRBD2 identical over 13 bases. This CDR3 spans 12 amino acids. The germline V gene encodes CDR1 SQVTM and CDR2 ANQGSEA. Trimming removed 7 bases from V and 7 bases from J; junction bases left unmatched: 4. For the CDR3, the DNA is TGCAGCGCAGGACTAGCGGGGGCTGAGCAGTACTTC. This sequence encodes CSAGLAGAEQYF.

The chain uses TRBV7-3 and TRBJ2-1; TRBD2 matches at 11 bases. The ends lost 5 bases at V and 5 bases at J; junction bases unmatched: 5. The CDR3 has 15 amino acids. The germline V gene encodes CDR1 SGHTA and CDR2 FQGTGA. The CDR3: CASSPRLAGHNEQFF. The CDR3 DNA follows: TGTGCCAGCAGCCCTCGACTAGCGGGGCACAATGAGCAGTTCTTC.

The chain joins TRBV11-2 to TRBJ2-7; no reliable D call. The V and J ends lost 3 bases and 6 bases respectively, with 3 bases between them. The CDR3 sequence is 10 residues long. CDR1 and CDR2 from the germline V gene are SGHAT and FQNNGV. The chain's CDR3 is CASSLLEQYF. The CDR3 region has the DNA TGTGCCAGCAGCTTGCTCGAGCAGTACTTC.

The chain combines TRBV10-3 with TRBJ2-5; TRBD1 matches 8 bases. CDR3 length equals 15 residues. From germline, CDR1 is ENHRY and CDR2 SYGVKD. The J segment lost 1 base and the V segment lost 0 bases, leaving 1 base of the junction unmatched. The CDR3 DNA is TGTGCCATCAGTGAGTCAACAGGGGGCCAAGAGACCCAGTACTTC. Translation: CAISESTGGQETQYF.

This chain links TRBV2 with TRBJ2-7, with D perhaps assigned TRBD1 or TRBD2 (5 bases each). This CDR3 region has 12 residues. Germline V gene sequence: CDR1 SNHLY, CDR2 FYNNEI. Trimming removed 7 bases from V and 1 base from J, with 8 bases in between. CDR3 coding DNA: TGTGCCAGCACGGGGCAATCCTACGAGCAGTACTTC. Protein product: CASTGQSYEQYF.

This sequence joins TRBV5-6 and TRBJ2-7; tentatively, D is TRBD2 (6 bases). The CDR3 runs to 15 residues. Germline values: CDR1 SGHDT, CDR2 YYEEEE. The V end was cut by 0 bases, the J end by 0 bases, with 10 bases between. The CDR3 nucleotides are TGTGCCAGCAGCTTGGACGGGGGTAGCTCCTACGAGCAGTACTTC. This gives the protein CASSLDGGSSYEQYF.

J is TRBJ2-2 and V is TRBV4-1, with no clear D. CDR1 MGHRA and CDR2 YSYEKL come from the germline V gene. The CDR3 is made up of 14 amino acids. V shed 2 bases and J shed 6 bases, with 10 bases lying between them. The CDR3: CASSQPIQPGELFF. Here the CDR3 DNA reads TGCGCCAGCAGCCAACCAATCCAGCCCGGGGAGCTGTTTTTT.

The V and J genes are TRBV25-1 and TRBJ2-5, with D perhaps matching TRBD2 (6 bases). The V end was cut by 8 bases, the J end by 9 bases, with 13 bases between. Germline-derived CDR1 and CDR2 are MGHDK and SYGVNS. The CDR3 is 11 residues long. The CDR3 DNA reads as TGTGCCAGCGGGGGGATCCAGGCCCAGTACTTC. It yields the protein CASGGIQAQYF.

The chain employs TRBV27 and TRBJ1-2; TRBD1 agrees at 7 bases. CDR1 MNHEY and CDR2 SMNVEV come from the germline V gene (reference sequence). This CDR3 has 15 amino acids. Germline trimming cut 2 bases from V and 4 bases from J; bases unmatched to any gene: 7. This CDR3 reads CASSLNRGILYGYTF. CDR3 nucleotides: TGTGCCAGCAGTTTAAACAGGGGAATTCTCTATGGCTACACCTTC.

The chain combines TRBV4-1 with TRBJ1-5; unclear D gene. Trimming removed 1 base at V and 3 bases at J, with 7 bases between. Germline CDR1 reads MGHRA; CDR2 reads YSYEKL. The CDR3 has 14 amino acids. The CDR3 DNA sequence: TGCGCCAGCAGCCAAGGGCAAGACAATCAGCCCCAGCATTTT. Residues: CASSQGQDNQPQHF.

The V and J genes are TRBV27 and TRBJ2-6, with 7 bases aligning to TRBD2. Germline lookup yields CDR1 MNHEY and CDR2 SMNVEV (reference sequence). J lost 0 bases, V lost 3 bases, and 5 bases had no gene match. The CDR3 length is 17 residues. CDR3 in amino acids: CASSLVWGGSGANVLTF. CDR3 nucleotide sequence: TGTGCCAGCAGTTTGGTTTGGGGGGGCTCTGGGGCCAACGTCCTGACTTTC.